The rows below give T cell receptor beta chains drawn from one sample of a study of CD8 T cells in Susac syndrome. Via MiXCR, TCRdb re-called the immunoSEQ multiplex PCR reads, giving one row per CDR3 protein. The sample contains about 130,000 distinct CDR3 sequences, roughly 94% of which appear only once. Sequenced material: CD4+ T cells from PBMCs. The receptor source for this set is a human donor with multiple sclerosis. The CDR3 runs from the conserved cysteine through the conserved F or W. The D gene is left open where the match is weak. Size is stated for part of the rows, as once, few or many counts, or as a class when the clone is expanded.

CDR3 length,clone size,V gene,D gene,J gene,CDR3 DNA,CDR3 protein
14,NA,TRBV30,NA,TRBJ2-7,TGTGCCTGGAGTATGCAGGCCAAGCCCTACGAGCAGTACTTC,CAWSMQAKPYEQYF
15,NA,TRBV19,NA,TRBJ2-3,TGTGCCAGTAGTATAGCGGCCACCGGTGCAGATACGCAGTATTTT,CASSIAATGADTQYF
17,NA,TRBV27,NA,TRBJ2-2,TGTGCCAGCAGTTATCAGGGGTTGGGCGCAAACACCGGGGAGCTGTTTTTT,CASSYQGLGANTGELFF
15,once,TRBV30,NA,TRBJ2-5,TGTGCCTGGAGTGTACTGGGGAGACGGGAGGAGACCCAGTACTTC,CAWSVLGRREETQYF
15,NA,TRBV6-2/TRBV6-3,NA,TRBJ1-1,TGTGCCAGTAGTGAGCGACAAGGGGTGGTCACTGAAGCTTTCTTT,CASSERQGVVTEAFF
13,NA,TRBV2,TRBD1,TRBJ2-7,TGTGCCAGCGGCGGACAGGGGCCCTACGAGCAGTACTTC,CASGGQGPYEQYF
14,NA,TRBV20-1,TRBD1,TRBJ2-7,TGCAGTGCTACAGACAGGGGGAGCTCCTACGAGCAGTACTTC,CSATDRGSSYEQYF
14,NA,TRBV5-1,NA,TRBJ2-1,TGCGCCAGCAGCTTATCTGTGACCTACAATGAGCAGTTCTTC,CASSLSVTYNEQFF
14,NA,TRBV21-1,NA,TRBJ2-3,TGTGCCAGCAAGACGAGGGGGAGGGCAGATACGCAGTATTTT,CASKTRGRADTQYF
14,NA,TRBV12-3/TRBV12-4,NA,TRBJ2-1,TGTGCCAGCAATCCGACTAGCTCCTACAATGAGCAGTTCTTC,CASNPTSSYNEQFF
14,once,TRBV4-1,NA,TRBJ2-2,TGCGCCAGCAGCCAGGGGCCGGGGGCCGGGGAGCTGTTTTTT,CASSQGPGAGELFF
13,NA,TRBV30,NA,TRBJ1-1,TGTGCCTGGAGTGAGGTGGTGGGGGCTGAAGCTTTCTTT,CAWSEVVGAEAFF
11,NA,TRBV18,NA,TRBJ2-7,TGTGCCAGCTCAACGGGGTACGAGCAGTACTTC,CASSTGYEQYF
14,NA,TRBV12-5,TRBD2,TRBJ2-1,TGTGCTCCCCATAGCGGGGGGCTCCCCCATGAGCAGTTCTTC,CAPHSGGLPHEQFF
13,NA,TRBV7-2,NA,TRBJ1-1,TGTGCCAGCAGCTCTAGGCCCCTTGGGGAAGCTTTCTTT,CASSSRPLGEAFF
16,once,TRBV30,TRBD2,TRBJ2-1,TGTGCCTGGAGTGAAAAACTAGCGGGAGGGTTTGATGAGCAGTTCTTC,CAWSEKLAGGFDEQFF
13,NA,TRBV12-3/TRBV12-4,NA,TRBJ2-5,TGTGCCAGCAGTTTCGGGACTCTGGAGACCCAGTACTTC,CASSFGTLETQYF
16,NA,TRBV19,TRBD1,TRBJ1-5,TGTGCCAGTAGTTCTCGGACAGGGGGCCACAATCAGCCCCAGCATTTT,CASSSRTGGHNQPQHF
13,NA,TRBV3-1,NA,TRBJ1-2,TGTGCCAGCAGCCAAGGGGACAAGCAGCGCTACACCTTC,CASSQGDKQRYTF
13,NA,TRBV20-1,NA,TRBJ1-5,TGCAGTGCTGGCCGGGACAGCAATCAGCCCCAGCATTTT,CSAGRDSNQPQHF
15,NA,TRBV5-1,NA,TRBJ2-7,TGCGCCAGCAGCTTGGTTTTGGGGAGCTCCTACGAGCAGTACTTC,CASSLVLGSSYEQYF
15,few,TRBV6-5,NA,TRBJ1-5,TGTGCCAGCAGTTACTCGAGGCCGGAGGATCAGCCCCAGCATTTT,CASSYSRPEDQPQHF
14,NA,TRBV28,NA,TRBJ1-4,TGTGCCAGCAGTTTCGGAGCAACTAATGAAAAACTGTTTTTT,CASSFGATNEKLFF
13,NA,TRBV19,NA,TRBJ1-1,TGTGCCAGTAGTCGCTTACAAGGGACTGAAGCTTTCTTT,CASSRLQGTEAFF
11,NA,TRBV29-1,NA,TRBJ2-7,TGCAGCGTTGAACAAATGGGCGAGCAGTACTTC,CSVEQMGEQYF
11,NA,TRBV12-3/TRBV12-4,NA,TRBJ2-1,TGTGCCAGCAGACGGACAGATGAGCAGTTCTTC,CASRRTDEQFF
17,NA,TRBV12-3/TRBV12-4,TRBD1,TRBJ2-3,TGTGCCAGCAGTTTGTTTGGGGGACAGGGTTTCTCAGATACGCAGTATTTT,CASSLFGGQGFSDTQYF
15,NA,TRBV29-1,NA,TRBJ1-1,TGCAGCGTTAAGACGGAAAAGGGGAGGAACACTGAAGCTTTCTTT,CSVKTEKGRNTEAFF
15,NA,TRBV7-3,NA,TRBJ2-2,TGTGCCAGCAGCTCTCACGCGGGTGGCACCGGGGAGCTGTTTTTT,CASSSHAGGTGELFF
15,NA,TRBV5-4,NA,TRBJ2-7,TGTGCCAGCAGCTTGGGGGCGGACCACTCCTACGAGCAGTACTTC,CASSLGADHSYEQYF
14,few,TRBV12-3/TRBV12-4,TRBD1,TRBJ2-7,TGTGCCAGCAGTTTCCCGGGACAGGCTTACGAGCAGTACTTC,CASSFPGQAYEQYF
12,NA,TRBV12-3/TRBV12-4,NA,TRBJ1-5,TGTGCCAGCAGTTCCCGGGGTCAACCCCAGCATTTT,CASSSRGQPQHF
10,once,TRBV6-1,NA,TRBJ1-1,TGTGCCAGCAGTGAAATCTCAGCTTTCTTT,CASSEISAFF
11,NA,TRBV27,NA,TRBJ2-5,TGTGCCAGCTCTAGTGAGGTGACCCAGTACTTC,CASSSEVTQYF
17,NA,TRBV5-1,NA,TRBJ2-7,TGCGCCAGCAGCTTGGGTGTGGAGATGACTGGTTCGGGAAAGCAGTACTTC,CASSLGVEMTGSGKQYF
16,NA,TRBV20-1,NA,TRBJ1-2,TGCAGTGCTAGAGATCTGAGGAGGGGGGTGGACTATGGCTACACCTTC,CSARDLRRGVDYGYTF
13,NA,TRBV29-1,NA,TRBJ2-5,TGCAGCGCGGCACAGGGAGCGGAGGAGACCCAGTACTTC,CSAAQGAEETQYF
14,NA,TRBV9,TRBD2,TRBJ2-1,TGTGCCAGCAGCGCCGAACTAGCGAAGGATGAGCAGTTCTTC,CASSAELAKDEQFF
13,NA,TRBV5-5,NA,TRBJ2-1,TGTGCCAGCAGCTTGAACAGCAAAAATGAGCAGTTCTTC,CASSLNSKNEQFF
12,NA,TRBV20-1,NA,TRBJ2-1,TGCAGTGCCAGGAGATGGGGGGGCGAGCAGTTCTTC,CSARRWGGEQFF
14,NA,TRBV16,NA,TRBJ1-2,TGTGCCAGCAGCCAATTTTCAGGGGACTATGGCTACACCTTC,CASSQFSGDYGYTF
15,NA,TRBV7-8,NA,TRBJ2-1,TGTGCCAGCAGGCCCGGACGGTTCTCCTACAATGAGCAGTTCTTC,CASRPGRFSYNEQFF
15,NA,TRBV6-1,NA,TRBJ2-7,TGTGCCAGCAGAAGGGAGGAGACAGGGACCTACGAGCAGTACTTC,CASRREETGTYEQYF
14,NA,TRBV12-5,NA,TRBJ1-5,TGTGCTAGTGGCATGGACGGGAGTTATCAGCCCCAGCATTTT,CASGMDGSYQPQHF
15,NA,TRBV7-9,TRBD2,TRBJ2-7,TGTGCCAGCAGTCGCGGGGGAGGGCGATCCTACGAGCAGTACTTC,CASSRGGGRSYEQYF
13,NA,TRBV12-3/TRBV12-4,TRBD2,TRBJ2-3,TGTGCCAGCAGTCTAGCGGGAGCCGATACGCAGTATTTT,CASSLAGADTQYF
13,NA,TRBV20-1,NA,TRBJ2-5,TGCAGTGCTAGAGGTGTGGGGACAGAGACCCAGTACTTC,CSARGVGTETQYF
11,NA,TRBV6-2/TRBV6-3,NA,TRBJ1-2,TGTGCCAGCAGTTATAACTATGGCTACACCTTC,CASSYNYGYTF
15,NA,TRBV20-1,NA,TRBJ2-7,TGCAGTGCTAGTCCCGACCCAGGGGGGAACTACGAGCAGTACTTC,CSASPDPGGNYEQYF
13,few,TRBV7-2,NA,TRBJ1-1,TGTGCCAGCAGCTACAGGGTTGACACTGAAGCTTTCTTT,CASSYRVDTEAFF
12,NA,TRBV13,NA,TRBJ1-1,TGTGCCGGGTCGAGGGGTGGGACTGAAGCTTTCTTT,CAGSRGGTEAFF
13,NA,TRBV13,TRBD2,TRBJ2-7,TGTGCCAGCGCACTAGCGGGAAGACCCGAGCAGTACTTC,CASALAGRPEQYF
14,NA,TRBV6-1,TRBD1,TRBJ2-7,TGTGCCAGCATCGGGACAGAGAGCTCCTACGAGCAGTACTTC,CASIGTESSYEQYF
13,NA,TRBV7-2,TRBD1,TRBJ2-1,TGTGCCAGCAGCTTGGACAGGCTCAATGAGCAGTTCTTC,CASSLDRLNEQFF
14,NA,TRBV10-3,NA,TRBJ1-6,TGTGCCATCAGTGAGGTGGCAACTAATTCACCCCTCCACTTT,CAISEVATNSPLHF
15,NA,TRBV5-6,TRBD2,TRBJ2-2,TGTGCCAGCAGGACCCTAGCGGCGAACACCGGGGAGCTGTTTTTT,CASRTLAANTGELFF
13,NA,TRBV30,TRBD1,TRBJ1-1,TGTGCCCTGGGAGGGACAGGGGCCACTGAAGCTTTCTTT,CALGGTGATEAFF
12,NA,TRBV7-6,NA,TRBJ2-7,TGTGCCAGCAGCGATGACATCTACGAGCAGTACTTC,CASSDDIYEQYF